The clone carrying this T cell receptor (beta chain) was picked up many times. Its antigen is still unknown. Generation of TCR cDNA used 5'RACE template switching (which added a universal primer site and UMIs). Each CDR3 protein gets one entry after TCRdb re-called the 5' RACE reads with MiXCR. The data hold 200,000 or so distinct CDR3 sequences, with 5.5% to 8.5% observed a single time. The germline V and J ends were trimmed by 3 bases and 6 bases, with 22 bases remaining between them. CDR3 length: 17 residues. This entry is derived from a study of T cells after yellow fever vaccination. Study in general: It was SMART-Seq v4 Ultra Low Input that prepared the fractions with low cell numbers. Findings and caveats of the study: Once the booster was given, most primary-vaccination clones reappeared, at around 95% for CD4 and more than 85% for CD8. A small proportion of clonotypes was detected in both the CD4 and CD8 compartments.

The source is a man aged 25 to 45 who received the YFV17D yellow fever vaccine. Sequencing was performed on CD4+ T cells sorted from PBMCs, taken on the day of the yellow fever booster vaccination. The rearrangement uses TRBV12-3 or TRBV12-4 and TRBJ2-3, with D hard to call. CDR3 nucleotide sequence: TGTGCCAGCAGTTTTACTTCGTCGGGCAGGTCGAAGGATACGCAGTATTTT. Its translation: CASSFTSSGRSKDTQYF.